A selection of T cell receptor beta chains follows, all from one sample in a study of PD-1 blockade in classical Hodgkin lymphoma. TCRdb keeps only in-frame clones here, not all; method: immunoSEQ multiplex PCR. The profile shows 70,000 or so clones, just over 90% of them singletons. The sample was peripheral blood mononuclear cells (PBMCs), taken at baseline. These receptors were taken from a human donor with classical Hodgkin lymphoma. The CDR3 runs from the conserved cysteine through the conserved F or W. A D gene is named only where the DNA matches it firmly. Expanded clones are given a class, and other clones once, few, many or no size at all.

-	TRBV19	TRBD2	TRBJ2-3	CASSRAGGADTQYF	TGTGCCAGTAGTAGGGCGGGAGGCGCAGATACGCAGTATTTT
-	TRBV19	TRBD1	TRBJ1-2	CASSLGQGAGRNYGYTF	TGTGCCAGTAGTTTGGGACAGGGGGCAGGGCGAAACTATGGCTACACCTTC
-	TRBV9	TRBD2	TRBJ2-3	CASSVAVLAGGTDTQYF	TGTGCCAGCAGCGTAGCTGTGCTAGCGGGGGGAACAGATACGCAGTATTTT
-	TRBV7-3	-	TRBJ1-4	CASSLGGAGTPVGEKLFF	TGTGCCAGCAGCTTAGGAGGCGCAGGCACCCCGGTAGGTGAAAAACTGTTTTTT
-	TRBV7-3	-	TRBJ2-5	CASSIGGVRGETQYF	TGTGCCAGCAGCATTGGCGGGGTACGGGGCGAGACCCAGTACTTC
-	TRBV7-3	-	TRBJ2-2	CASSLQGLGSTGELFF	TGTGCCAGCAGCCTACAGGGATTGGGGTCCACCGGGGAGCTGTTTTTT
once	TRBV18	TRBD1	TRBJ1-4	CASSHGTGAEKLFF	TGTGCCAGCTCACACGGGACAGGGGCGGAAAAACTGTTTTTT
few	TRBV29-1	-	TRBJ1-2	CSVEDPLTGLKVNYGYTF	TGCAGCGTTGAAGATCCTCTTACAGGGCTTAAGGTTAACTATGGCTACACCTTC
-	TRBV2	TRBD1	TRBJ2-7	CASSVSPLGTGSREQYF	TGTGCCAGCAGTGTGTCGCCTTTGGGGACAGGCAGTCGCGAGCAGTACTTC
-	TRBV6-5	-	TRBJ1-3	CASRTEGNTIYF	TGTGCCAGCCGTACGGAAGGCAACACCATATATTTT
-	TRBV27	TRBD1	TRBJ2-1	CASRTGGAVISYNEQFF	TGTGCCAGCAGAACAGGGGGCGCAGTTATCTCCTACAATGAGCAGTTCTTC
once	TRBV19	-	TRBJ2-3	CASSPEGLWGTQYF	TGTGCCAGTAGTCCGGAGGGGTTGTGGGGTACGCAGTATTTT
-	TRBV19	TRBD1	TRBJ2-3	CASSSGQGVTDTQYF	TGTGCCAGTAGTTCGGGACAGGGGGTGACAGATACGCAGTATTTT
-	TRBV4-1	TRBD1	TRBJ2-5	CASSPIPGQWETQYF	TGCGCCAGCAGCCCCATCCCGGGACAGTGGGAGACCCAGTACTTC
-	TRBV28	-	TRBJ1-2	CASSLNSNYGYTF	TGTGCCAGCAGTTTAAACTCAAACTATGGCTACACCTTC
-	TRBV30	TRBD1	TRBJ2-5	CAWGTGGQETQYF	TGTGCCTGGGGGACAGGGGGCCAAGAGACCCAGTACTTC